Given below is one T cell receptor (beta chain) in context. Profiled with immunoSEQ multiplex PCR; TCRdb holds only in-frame clones, not every one. The sample yields around 220,000 clones, 82% seen once. This entry is derived from a study of blood T cell repertoires in COVID-19. Study-level information: Samples representing acute and convalescent COVID-19 were sourced from the United States, Italy and Spain. T cells, B-cell-depleted T cells, or PBMCs supplied cDNA or gDNA.

Patients at the Seattle site were enrolled during active infection and followed longitudinally. Trimming stripped 6 bases from V and 2 bases from J, with 16 bases between. Germline V gene data show CDR1 as KGHSH and CDR2 as LQKENI. The CDR3 covers 15 residues. The chain recombines TRBV18 with TRBJ2-5; no firm D call. The receptor comes from an elderly woman with COVID-19, enrolled during active disease. The specimen was peripheral blood. The CDR3 DNA is TGTGCCAGCTCCCCTAAAGCTGACAATCAAGAGACCCAGTACTTC. Its translation: CASSPKADNQETQYF. Supplemented by reference TRBV18 and TRBJ2-5, the full variable domain reads NAGVMQNPRHLVRRRGQEARLRCSPMKGHSHVYWYRQLPEEGLKFMVYLQKENIIDESGMPKERFSAEFPKEGPSILRIQQVVRGDSAAYFCASSPKADNQETQYFGPGTRLLVL.